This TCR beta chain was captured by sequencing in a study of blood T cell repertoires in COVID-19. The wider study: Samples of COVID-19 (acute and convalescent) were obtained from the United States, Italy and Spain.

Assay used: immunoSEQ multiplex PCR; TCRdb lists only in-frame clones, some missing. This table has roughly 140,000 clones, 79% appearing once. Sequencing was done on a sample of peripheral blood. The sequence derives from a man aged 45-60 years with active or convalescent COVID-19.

The CDR3 nucleotides read TGTGCCAGCTCACCAGCGGGGGGCACTGAAGCTTTCTTT. Encoded protein: CASSPAGGTEAFF. This chain connects TRBV18 to TRBJ1-1; weak D call: TRBD1 (5 bases). CDR1 and CDR2 (germline): KGHSH, LQKENI. The CDR3 sequence is 13 residues long. Trimming removed 2 bases from V and 4 bases from J, with 8 bases in between. Together with reference TRBV18 and TRBJ1-1, the CDR3 gives the full variable domain: NAGVMQNPRHLVRRRGQEARLRCSPMKGHSHVYWYRQLPEEGLKFMVYLQKENIIDESGMPKERFSAEFPKEGPSILRIQQVVRGDSAAYFCASSPAGGTEAFFGQGTRLTVV.